What follows describes a single TCR beta chain. Its antigen is not identified. From the RT-PCR reads, TCRdb called clonotypes with MiXCR, one entry per CDR3 protein. The sample lists fewer than 350,000 distinct CDR3 sequences, 20% to 25% occurring once. This sample is drawn from a study of response to subunit inactivated influenza vaccine. CDR3 length equals 18 residues. The junction had 18 bases not matched to a gene; V was cut back by 4 bases and J by 4 bases. CDR1 and CDR2 from the germline V gene are SGHAT and FQDESV (reference sequence). Study-wide results and caveats: Authors suggested seasonal influenza vaccinations each recruit few new T cells.

The J gene is TRBJ1-1, the V gene TRBV11-1; 7 bases match TRBD1. This TCR derives from a man between 50 and 69 years old who received an inactivated influenza vaccine. The sample was PBMCs from blood, taken less than 22 months after vaccination. In DNA, the CDR3 is TGTGCCAGCAGCTCTACAACTCTAAGACAGGGAAGGTTCACTGAAGCTTTCTTT. This translates into CASSSTTLRQGRFTEAFF.